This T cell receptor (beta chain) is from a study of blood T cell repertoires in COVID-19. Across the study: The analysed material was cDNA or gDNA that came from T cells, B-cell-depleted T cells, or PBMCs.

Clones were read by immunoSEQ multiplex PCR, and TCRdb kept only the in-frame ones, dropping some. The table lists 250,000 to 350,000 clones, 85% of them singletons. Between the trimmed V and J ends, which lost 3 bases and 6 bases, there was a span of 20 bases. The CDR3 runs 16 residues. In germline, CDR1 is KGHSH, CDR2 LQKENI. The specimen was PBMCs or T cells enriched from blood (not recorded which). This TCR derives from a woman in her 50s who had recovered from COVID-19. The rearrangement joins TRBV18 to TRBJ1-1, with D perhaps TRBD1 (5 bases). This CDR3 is CASSPGLGRDYPEAFF. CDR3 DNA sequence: TGTGCCAGCTCACCCGGGTTAGGCAGGGACTATCCTGAAGCTTTCTTT. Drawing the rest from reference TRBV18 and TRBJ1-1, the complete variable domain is NAGVMQNPRHLVRRRGQEARLRCSPMKGHSHVYWYRQLPEEGLKFMVYLQKENIIDESGMPKERFSAEFPKEGPSILRIQQVVRGDSAAYFCASSPGLGRDYPEAFFGQGTRLTVV.